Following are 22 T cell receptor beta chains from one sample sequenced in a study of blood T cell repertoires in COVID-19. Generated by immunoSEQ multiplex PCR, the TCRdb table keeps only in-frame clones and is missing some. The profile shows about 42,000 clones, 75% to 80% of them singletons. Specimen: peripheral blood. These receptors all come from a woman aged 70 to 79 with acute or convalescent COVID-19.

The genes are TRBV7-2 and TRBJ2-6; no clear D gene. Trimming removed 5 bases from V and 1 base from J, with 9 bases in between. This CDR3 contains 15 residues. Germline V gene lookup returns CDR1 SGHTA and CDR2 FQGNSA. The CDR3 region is CASSETVSGANVLTF. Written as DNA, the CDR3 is TGTGCCAGCAGCGAAACAGTATCTGGGGCCAACGTCCTGACTTTC. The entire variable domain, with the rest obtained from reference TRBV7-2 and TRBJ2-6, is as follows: GAGVSQSPSNKVTEKGKDVELRCDPISGHTALYWYRQSLGQGLEFLIYFQGNSAPDKSGLPSDRFSAERTGGSVSTLTIQRTQQEDSAVYLCASSETVSGANVLTFGAGSRLTVL.

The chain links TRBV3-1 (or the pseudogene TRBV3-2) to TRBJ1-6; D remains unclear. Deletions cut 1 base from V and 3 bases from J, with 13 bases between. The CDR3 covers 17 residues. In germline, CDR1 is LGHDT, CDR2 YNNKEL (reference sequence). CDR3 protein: CASSQAGSRHYNSPLHF. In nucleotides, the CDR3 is TGTGCCAGCAGCCAAGCCGGGTCCCGTCACTATAATTCACCCCTCCACTTT.

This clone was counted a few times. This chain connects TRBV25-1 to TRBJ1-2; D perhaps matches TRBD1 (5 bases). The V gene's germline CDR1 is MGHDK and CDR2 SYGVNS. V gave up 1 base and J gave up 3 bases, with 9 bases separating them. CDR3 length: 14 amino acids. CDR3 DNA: TGTGCCAGCAGTGAATCCTCGGGGGACTATGGCTACACCTTC. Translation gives CASSESSGDYGYTF.

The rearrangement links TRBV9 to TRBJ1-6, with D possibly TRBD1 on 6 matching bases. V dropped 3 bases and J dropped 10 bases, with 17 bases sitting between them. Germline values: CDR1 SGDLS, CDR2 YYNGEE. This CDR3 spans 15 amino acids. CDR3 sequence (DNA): TGTGCCAGCAGCGGGTCCGGGACACACAGATCACCCCTCCACTTT. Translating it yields CASSGSGTHRSPLHF. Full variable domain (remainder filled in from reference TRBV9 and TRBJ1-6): DSGVTQTPKHLITATGQRVTLRCSPRSGDLSVYWYQQSLDQGLQFLIQYYNGEERAKGNILERFSAQQFPDLHSELNLSSLELGDSALYFCASSGSGTHRSPLHFGNGTRLTVT.

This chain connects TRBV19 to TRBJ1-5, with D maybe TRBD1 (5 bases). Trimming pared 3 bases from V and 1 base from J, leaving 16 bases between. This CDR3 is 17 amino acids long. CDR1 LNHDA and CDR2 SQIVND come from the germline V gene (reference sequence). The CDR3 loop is CASSMGGVLFSNQPQHF. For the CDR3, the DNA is TGTGCCAGTAGTATGGGGGGGGTATTGTTCAGCAATCAGCCCCAGCATTTT.

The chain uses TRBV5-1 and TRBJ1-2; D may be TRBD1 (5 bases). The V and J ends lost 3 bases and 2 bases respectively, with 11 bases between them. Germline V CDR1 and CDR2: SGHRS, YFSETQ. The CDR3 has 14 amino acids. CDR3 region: CASSSSGRNYGYTF. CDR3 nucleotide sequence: TGCGCCAGCAGCTCTTCAGGGCGGAACTATGGCTACACCTTC.

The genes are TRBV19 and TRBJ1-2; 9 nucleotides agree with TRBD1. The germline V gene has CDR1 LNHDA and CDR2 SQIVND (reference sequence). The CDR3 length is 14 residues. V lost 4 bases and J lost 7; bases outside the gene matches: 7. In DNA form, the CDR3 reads TGTGCCAGTAGTAGCGGACAGGGGAATGGTGGCTACACCTTC. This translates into CASSSGQGNGGYTF.

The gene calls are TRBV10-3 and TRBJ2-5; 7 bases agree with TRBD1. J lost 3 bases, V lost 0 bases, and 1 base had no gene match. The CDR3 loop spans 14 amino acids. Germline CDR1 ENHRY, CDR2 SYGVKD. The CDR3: CAISESTGEETQYF. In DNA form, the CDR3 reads TGTGCCATCAGTGAGTCCACAGGGGAAGAGACCCAGTACTTC.

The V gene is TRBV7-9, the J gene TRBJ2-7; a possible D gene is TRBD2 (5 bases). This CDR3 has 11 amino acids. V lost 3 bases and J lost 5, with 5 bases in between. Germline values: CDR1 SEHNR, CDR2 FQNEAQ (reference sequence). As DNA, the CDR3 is TGTGCCAGCAGCTTGCGGGACGAGCAGTACTTC. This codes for CASSLRDEQYF.

CDR3 residues: CASGRDRGSDTQYF. CDR3 in DNA: TGTGCCAGCGGCCGGGACAGGGGGTCAGATACGCAGTATTTT. The genes are TRBV2 and TRBJ2-3; 11 positions agree with TRBD1. CDR1 and CDR2 from the germline V gene are SNHLY and FYNNEI. This CDR3 comprises 14 residues. J lost 4 bases, V lost 8 bases, and 5 bases had no gene match.

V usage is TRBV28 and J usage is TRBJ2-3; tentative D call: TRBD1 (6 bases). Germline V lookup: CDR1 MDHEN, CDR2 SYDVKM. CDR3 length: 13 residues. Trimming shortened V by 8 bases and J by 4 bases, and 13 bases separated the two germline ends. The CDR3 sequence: CASFSAGADTQYF. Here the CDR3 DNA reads TGTGCCAGCTTCTCGGCAGGGGCAGATACGCAGTATTTT. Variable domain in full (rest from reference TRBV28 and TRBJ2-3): DVKVTQSSRYLVKRTGEKVFLECVQDMDHENMFWYRQDPGLGLRLIYFSYDVKMKEKGDIPEGYSVSREKKERFSLILESASTNQTSMYLCASFSAGADTQYFGPGTRLTVL.

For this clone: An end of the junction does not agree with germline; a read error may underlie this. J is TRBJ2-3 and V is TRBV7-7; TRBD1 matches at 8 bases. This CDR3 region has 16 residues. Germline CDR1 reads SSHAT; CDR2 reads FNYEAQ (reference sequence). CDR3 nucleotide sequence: TGTGCTAGCAGCGCCCGACAGGGGTCGGGCACAGATACGCAGTATTTT. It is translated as CASSARQGSGTDTQYF. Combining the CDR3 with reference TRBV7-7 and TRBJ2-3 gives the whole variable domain GAGVSQSPRYKVTKRGQDVTLRCDPISSHATLYWYQQALGQGPEFLTYFNYEAQPDKSGLPSDRFSAERPEGSISTLTIQRTEQRDSAMYRCASSARQGSGTDTQYFGPGTRLTVL.

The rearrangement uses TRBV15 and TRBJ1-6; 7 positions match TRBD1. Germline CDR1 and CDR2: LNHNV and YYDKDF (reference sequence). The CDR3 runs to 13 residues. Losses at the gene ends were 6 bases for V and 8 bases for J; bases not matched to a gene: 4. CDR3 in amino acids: CATRWDRDSPLHF. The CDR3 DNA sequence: TGTGCCACCAGGTGGGACAGAGATTCACCCCTCCACTTT.

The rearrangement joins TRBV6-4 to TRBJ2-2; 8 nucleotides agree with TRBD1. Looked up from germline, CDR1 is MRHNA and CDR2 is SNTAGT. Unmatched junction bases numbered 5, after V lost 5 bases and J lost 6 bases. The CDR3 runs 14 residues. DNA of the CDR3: TGTGCCAGCAGTCAGGGGGCTACATCCGGGGAGCTGTTTTTT. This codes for CASSQGATSGELFF.

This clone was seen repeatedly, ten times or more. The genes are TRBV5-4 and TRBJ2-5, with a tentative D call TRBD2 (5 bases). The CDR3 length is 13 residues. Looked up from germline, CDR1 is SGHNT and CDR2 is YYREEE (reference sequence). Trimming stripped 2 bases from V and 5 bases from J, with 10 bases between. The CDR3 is CASSFGLQETQYF. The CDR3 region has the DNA TGTGCCAGCAGCTTCGGACTCCAGGAGACCCAGTACTTC.

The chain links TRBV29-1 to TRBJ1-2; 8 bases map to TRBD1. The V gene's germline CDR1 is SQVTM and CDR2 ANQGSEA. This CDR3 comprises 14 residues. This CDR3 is CTADRGQANYGYTF. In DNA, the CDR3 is TGCACCGCCGACAGGGGACAAGCTAACTATGGCTACACCTTC.

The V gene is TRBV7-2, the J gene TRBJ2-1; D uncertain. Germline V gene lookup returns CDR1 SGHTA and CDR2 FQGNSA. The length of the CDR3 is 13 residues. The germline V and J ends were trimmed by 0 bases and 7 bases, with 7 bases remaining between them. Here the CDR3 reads CASSLAERNEQFF. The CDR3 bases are TGTGCCAGCAGCTTAGCAGAGCGAAATGAGCAGTTCTTC.

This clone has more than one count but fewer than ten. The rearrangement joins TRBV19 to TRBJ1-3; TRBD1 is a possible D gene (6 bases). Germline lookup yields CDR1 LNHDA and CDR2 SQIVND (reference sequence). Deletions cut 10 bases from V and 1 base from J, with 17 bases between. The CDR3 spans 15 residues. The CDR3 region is CATARTASSGNTIYF. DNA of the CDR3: TGTGCCACTGCCCGGACAGCGAGTTCTGGAAACACCATATATTTT.

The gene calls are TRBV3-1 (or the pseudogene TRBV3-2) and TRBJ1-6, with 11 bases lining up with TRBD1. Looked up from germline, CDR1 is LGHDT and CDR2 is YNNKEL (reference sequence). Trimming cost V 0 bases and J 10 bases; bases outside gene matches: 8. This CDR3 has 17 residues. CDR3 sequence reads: CASSQDPDRGPGSPLHF. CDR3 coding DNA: TGTGCCAGCAGCCAAGATCCGGACAGGGGGCCGGGGTCACCCCTCCACTTT.

CDR3 nucleotides: TGTGCCAGCGATAAGGGGCGGATGAACACTGAAGCTTTCTTT. Its protein product is CASDKGRMNTEAFF. V gene TRBV28 combines with J gene TRBJ1-1, with a possible D match to TRBD1 (5 bases). V gave up 8 bases and J gave up 0 bases, with 13 bases separating them. Per germline, CDR1 MDHEN and CDR2 SYDVKM. The CDR3 runs 14 residues.

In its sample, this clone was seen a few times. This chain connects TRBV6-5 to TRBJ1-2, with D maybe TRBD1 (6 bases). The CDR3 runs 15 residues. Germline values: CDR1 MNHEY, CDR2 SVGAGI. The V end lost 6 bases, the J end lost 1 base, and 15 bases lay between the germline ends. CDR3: CASRFNRDYNYGYTF. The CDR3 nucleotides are TGTGCCAGCAGATTCAACAGGGATTATAACTATGGCTACACCTTC.

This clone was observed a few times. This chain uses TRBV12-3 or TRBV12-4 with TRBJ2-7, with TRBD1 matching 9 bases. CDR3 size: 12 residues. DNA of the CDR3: TGTGCGATCGACAGGGGGGCCTACGAGCAGTACTTC. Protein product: CAIDRGAYEQYF.